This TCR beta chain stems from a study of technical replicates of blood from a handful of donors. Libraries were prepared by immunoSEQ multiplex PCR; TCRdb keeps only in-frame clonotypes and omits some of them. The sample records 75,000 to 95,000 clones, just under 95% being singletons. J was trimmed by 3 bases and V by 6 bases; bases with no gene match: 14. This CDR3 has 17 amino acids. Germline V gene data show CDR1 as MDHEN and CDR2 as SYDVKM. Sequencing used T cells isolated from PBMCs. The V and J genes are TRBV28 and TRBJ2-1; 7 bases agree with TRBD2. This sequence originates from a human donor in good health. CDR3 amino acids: CASSYPLSGPGYNEQFF. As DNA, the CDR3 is TGTGCCAGCAGCTATCCTCTTAGCGGGCCAGGCTACAATGAGCAGTTCTTC.